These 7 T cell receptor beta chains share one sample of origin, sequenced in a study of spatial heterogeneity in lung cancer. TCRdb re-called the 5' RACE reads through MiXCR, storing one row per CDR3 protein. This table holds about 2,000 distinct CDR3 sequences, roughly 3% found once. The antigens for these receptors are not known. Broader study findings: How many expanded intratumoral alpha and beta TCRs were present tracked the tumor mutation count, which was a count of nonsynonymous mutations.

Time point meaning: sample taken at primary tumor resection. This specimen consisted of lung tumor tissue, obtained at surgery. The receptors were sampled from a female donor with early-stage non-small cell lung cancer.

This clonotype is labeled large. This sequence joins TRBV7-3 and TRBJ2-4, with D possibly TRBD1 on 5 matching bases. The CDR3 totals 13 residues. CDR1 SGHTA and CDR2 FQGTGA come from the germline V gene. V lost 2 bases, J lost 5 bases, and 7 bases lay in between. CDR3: CASSLGAENIQYF. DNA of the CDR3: TGTGCCAGCAGCTTAGGGGCGGAAAACATTCAGTACTTC.

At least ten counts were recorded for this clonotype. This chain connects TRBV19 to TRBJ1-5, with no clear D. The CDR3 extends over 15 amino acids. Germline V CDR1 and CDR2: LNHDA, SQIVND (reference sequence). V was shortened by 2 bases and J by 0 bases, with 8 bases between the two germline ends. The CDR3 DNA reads TGTGCCAGTAGTATATGGGGTTATAGCAATCAGCCCCAGCATTTT. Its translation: CASSIWGYSNQPQHF. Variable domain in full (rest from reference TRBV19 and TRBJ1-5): DGGITQSPKYLFRKEGQNVTLSCEQNLNHDAMYWYRQDPGQGLRLIYYSQIVNDFQKGDIAEGYSVSREKKESFPLTVTSAQKNPTAFYLCASSIWGYSNQPQHFGDGTRLSIL.

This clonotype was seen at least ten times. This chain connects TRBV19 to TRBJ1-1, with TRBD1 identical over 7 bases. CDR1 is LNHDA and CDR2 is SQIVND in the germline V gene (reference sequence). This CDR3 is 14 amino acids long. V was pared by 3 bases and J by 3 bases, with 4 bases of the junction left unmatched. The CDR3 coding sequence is TGTGCCAGTAGTATCTCCAGGGGGTACACTGAAGCTTTCTTT. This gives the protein CASSISRGYTEAFF.

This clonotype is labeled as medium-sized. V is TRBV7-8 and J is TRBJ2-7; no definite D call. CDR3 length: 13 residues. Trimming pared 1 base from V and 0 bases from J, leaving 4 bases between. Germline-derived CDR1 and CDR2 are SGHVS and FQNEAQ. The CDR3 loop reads CASSLGHSYEQYF. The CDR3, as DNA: TGTGCCAGCAGCTTAGGGCACTCCTACGAGCAGTACTTC.

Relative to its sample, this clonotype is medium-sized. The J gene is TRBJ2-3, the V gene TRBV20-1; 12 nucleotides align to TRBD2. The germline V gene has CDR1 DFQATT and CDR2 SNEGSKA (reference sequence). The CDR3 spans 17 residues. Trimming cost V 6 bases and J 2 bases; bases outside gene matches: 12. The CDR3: CSAPLLAGGIYTDTQYF. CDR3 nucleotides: TGCAGTGCCCCACTGCTAGCGGGGGGGATATACACAGATACGCAGTATTTT.

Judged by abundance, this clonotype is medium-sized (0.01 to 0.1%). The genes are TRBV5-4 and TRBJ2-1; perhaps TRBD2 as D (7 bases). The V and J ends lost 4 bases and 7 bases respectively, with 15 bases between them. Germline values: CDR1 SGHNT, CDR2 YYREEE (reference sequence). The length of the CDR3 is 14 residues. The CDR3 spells CASSALGGPNEQFF. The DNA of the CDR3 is TGTGCCAGCAGCGCGCTGGGGGGGCCAAATGAGCAGTTCTTC. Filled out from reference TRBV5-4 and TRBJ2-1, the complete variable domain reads ETGVTQSPTHLIKTRGQQVTLRCSSQSGHNTVSWYQQALGQGPQFIFQYYREEENGRGNFPPRFSGLQFPNYSSELNVNALELDDSALYLCASSALGGPNEQFFGPGTRLTVL.

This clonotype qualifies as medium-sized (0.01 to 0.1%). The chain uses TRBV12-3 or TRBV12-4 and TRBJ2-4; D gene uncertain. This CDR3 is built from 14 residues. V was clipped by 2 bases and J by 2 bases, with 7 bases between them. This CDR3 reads CASSLPDPKNIQYF. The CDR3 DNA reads TGTGCCAGCAGTTTACCGGACCCCAAAAACATTCAGTACTTC.